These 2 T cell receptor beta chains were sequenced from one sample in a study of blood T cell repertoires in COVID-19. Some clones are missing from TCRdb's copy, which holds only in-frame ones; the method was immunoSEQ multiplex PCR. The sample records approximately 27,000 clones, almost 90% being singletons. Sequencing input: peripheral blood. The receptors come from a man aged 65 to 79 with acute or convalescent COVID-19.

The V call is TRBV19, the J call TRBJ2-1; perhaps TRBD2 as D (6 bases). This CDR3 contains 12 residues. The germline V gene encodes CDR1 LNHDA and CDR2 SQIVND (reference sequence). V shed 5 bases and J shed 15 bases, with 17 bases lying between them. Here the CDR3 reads CASSPLRGGMFF. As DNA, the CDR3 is TGTGCCAGTAGTCCTCTGCGGGGAGGCATGTTCTTC.

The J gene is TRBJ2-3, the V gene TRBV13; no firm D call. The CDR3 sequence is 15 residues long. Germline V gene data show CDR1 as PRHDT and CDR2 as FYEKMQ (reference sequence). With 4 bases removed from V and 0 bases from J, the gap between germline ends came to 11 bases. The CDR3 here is CASSSTFTSTDTQYF. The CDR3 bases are TGTGCCAGCAGCTCGACATTTACTAGCACAGATACGCAGTATTTT.